This T cell receptor beta chain originates from a study of cytomegalovirus exposure and HLA in healthy donors. With respect to this clone: The antigen remains undetermined.

V was clipped by 5 bases and J by 1 base; unmatched bases: 13. The length of the CDR3 is 18 residues. Germline CDR1 reads SEHNR; CDR2 reads FQNEAQ (reference sequence). PCR was performed using 60 Vbeta and 13 Jbeta primers. Generated by immunoSEQ multiplex PCR, the TCRdb table keeps only in-frame clones and is missing some. Of around 260,000 clones in the sample, roughly 80% were seen once. Findings of the study overall: Reported performance of the classifier showed diagnosis of cytomegalovirus status with high specificity and sensitivity. In a later analysis, donors in an Asian-associated ancestry cluster reportedly had fewer N-insertions in productive TCRs than the cohort mean.

This chain uses TRBV7-9 with TRBJ2-3; 9 bases agree with TRBD1. The sequencing input was PBMCs. This TCR was sampled from a girl aged 2 to 10 in good health and CMV-seronegative. The CDR3 nucleotides are TGTGCCAGCAGCCATACAGGGGGCCGAGGATGGGGCACAGATACGCAGTATTTT. Encoded protein: CASSHTGGRGWGTDTQYF.